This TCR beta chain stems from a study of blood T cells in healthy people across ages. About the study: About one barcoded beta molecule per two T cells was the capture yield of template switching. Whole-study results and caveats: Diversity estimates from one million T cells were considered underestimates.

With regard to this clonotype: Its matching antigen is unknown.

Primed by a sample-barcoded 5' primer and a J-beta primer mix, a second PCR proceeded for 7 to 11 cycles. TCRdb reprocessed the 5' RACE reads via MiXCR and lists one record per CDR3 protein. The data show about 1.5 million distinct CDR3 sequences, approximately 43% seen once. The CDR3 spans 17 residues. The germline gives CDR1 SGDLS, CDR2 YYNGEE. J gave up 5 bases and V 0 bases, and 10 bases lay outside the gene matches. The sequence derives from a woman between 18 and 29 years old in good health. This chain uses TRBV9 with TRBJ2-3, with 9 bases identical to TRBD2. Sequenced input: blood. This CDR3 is CASSVATLAGPGDTQYF. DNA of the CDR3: TGTGCCAGCAGCGTAGCTACACTAGCGGGCCCCGGAGATACGCAGTATTTT.